The present T cell receptor beta chain was sequenced within a study of Ad26.COV2.S vaccination and SARS-CoV-2 variants. Study in general: In the study, Ad26.COV2.S was injected intramuscularly once, or twice 56 days apart. General observations from the study: Breadth and depth estimates from TCRs may understate total T cell responses.

With 2 bases removed from V and 8 bases from J, the gap between germline ends came to 18 bases. CDR3 size: 15 residues. CDR1 LNHDA and CDR2 SQIVND come from the germline V gene (reference sequence). Treatment specified: roughly 20 received Ad26.COV2.S at low or high dose, single or two shots; about 5 received placebo; per-sample allocation not given. On day 63 after the first injection, vaccine and placebo recipients gave samples. Profiling relied on immunoSEQ multiplex PCR, and the TCRdb table lists in-frame clones only, not all of them. The sample comprises some 320,000 clones, about 85% of which are singletons, and around 2% rests with the top ten. Comments on this clone: Its antigen is unidentified.

This TCR was sampled from a person between 18 and 65 years old who received the Ad26.COV2.S COVID-19 vaccine or a placebo. This sample comprised peripheral blood, obtained in a trial of Ad26.COV2.S vaccine versus placebo. J is TRBJ1-2 and V is TRBV19; D is ambiguous. The CDR3 DNA follows: TGTGCCAGTAGTATATCCGGGTCTGCTGGTAGGGGCTACACCTTC. Translated, it gives CASSISGSAGRGYTF.